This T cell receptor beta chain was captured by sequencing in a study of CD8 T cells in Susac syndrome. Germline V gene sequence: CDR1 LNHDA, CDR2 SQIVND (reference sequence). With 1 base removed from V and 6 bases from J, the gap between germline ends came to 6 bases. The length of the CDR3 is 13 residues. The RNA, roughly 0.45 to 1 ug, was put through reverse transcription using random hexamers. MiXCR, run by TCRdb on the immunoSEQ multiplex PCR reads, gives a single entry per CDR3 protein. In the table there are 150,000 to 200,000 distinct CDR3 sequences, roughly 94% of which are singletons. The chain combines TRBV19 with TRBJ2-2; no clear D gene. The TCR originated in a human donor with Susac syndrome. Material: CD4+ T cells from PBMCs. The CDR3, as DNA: TGTGCCAGTAGTATAGTAGGCTCCGGGGAGCTGTTTTTT. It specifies CASSIVGSGELFF. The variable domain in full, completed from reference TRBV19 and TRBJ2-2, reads DGGITQSPKYLFRKEGQNVTLSCEQNLNHDAMYWYRQDPGQGLRLIYYSQIVNDFQKGDIAEGYSVSREKKESFPLTVTSAQKNPTAFYLCASSIVGSGELFFGEGSRLTVL.